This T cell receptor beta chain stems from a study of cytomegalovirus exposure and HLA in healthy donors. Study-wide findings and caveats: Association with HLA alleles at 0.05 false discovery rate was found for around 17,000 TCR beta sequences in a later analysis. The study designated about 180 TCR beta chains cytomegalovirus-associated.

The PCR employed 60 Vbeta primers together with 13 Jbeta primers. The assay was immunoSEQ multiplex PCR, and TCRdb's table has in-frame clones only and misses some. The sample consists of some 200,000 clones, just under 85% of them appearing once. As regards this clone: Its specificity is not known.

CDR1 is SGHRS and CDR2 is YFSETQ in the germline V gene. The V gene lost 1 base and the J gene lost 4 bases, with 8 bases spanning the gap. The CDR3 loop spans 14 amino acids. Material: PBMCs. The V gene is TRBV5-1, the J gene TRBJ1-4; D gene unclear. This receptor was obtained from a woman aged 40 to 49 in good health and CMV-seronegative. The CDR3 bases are TGCGCCAGCAGCTTGCTCAGTTTTAATGAAAAACTGTTTTTT. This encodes CASSLLSFNEKLFF.